The 29 T cell receptor beta chains given below trace back to one sample, sequenced in a study of CD8 T cells in ankylosing spondylitis. Study-wide findings and caveats: Ankylosing spondylitis blood appeared to be characterized by a TCR beta motif of 8 or 9 highly homologous variants.

Their specific antigens are unknown. TCRdb reprocessed the 5' RACE reads via MiXCR and lists one record per CDR3 protein. The repertoire holds around 430,000 distinct CDR3 sequences, with under 20% as singletons. Sample: blood, either unsorted or a sorted T cell fraction (not recorded which). These receptors were collected from a male donor with ankylosing spondylitis.

This chain uses TRBV2 with TRBJ1-2; D is perhaps TRBD1 (5 bases). V lost 6 bases to trimming and J lost 8 bases, with 13 bases between them. CDR1 and CDR2 (germline): SNHLY, FYNNEI. The CDR3 has 12 residues. CDR3 protein: CASSEQADGYTF. CDR3 nucleotide sequence: TGTGCCAGCAGCGAACAGGCGGACGGCTACACCTTC.

This clonotype appeared many times. This chain links TRBV6-2 or TRBV6-3 with TRBJ2-2; D is possibly TRBD2 (5 bases). The CDR3 extends over 14 amino acids. V lost 2 bases, J lost 7 bases, and 11 bases lay in between. Per the germline V gene, CDR1 is MNHEY and CDR2 is SVGEGT. The CDR3 loop reads CASSYAREVGELFF. The CDR3 coding sequence is TGTGCCAGCAGTTACGCTCGGGAAGTCGGGGAGCTGTTTTTT.

This clonotype has a handful of counts. This chain connects TRBV7-2 to TRBJ2-2; TRBD2 matches at 7 bases. Germline V CDR1 and CDR2: SGHTA, FQGNSA. This CDR3 contains 15 residues. V shed 3 bases, J shed 1 base, and the junction held 2 bases outside the gene matches. The CDR3: CASSLTSRNTGELFF. CDR3 coding DNA: TGTGCCAGCAGCTTGACTAGCCGGAACACCGGGGAGCTGTTTTTT.

The sample holds a few counts of this clonotype. This chain connects TRBV9 to TRBJ2-2, with D perhaps given as TRBD1 or TRBD2 (6 bases each). V was cut by 3 bases and J by 4 bases, with 16 bases left in between. Germline V gene sequence: CDR1 SGDLS, CDR2 YYNGEE. The CDR3 extends over 16 amino acids. The CDR3 nucleotides are TGTGCCAGCAGCGCCAGGGCCGGGGGCGGCACCGGGGAGCTGTTTTTT. Amino acids: CASSARAGGGTGELFF.

There are many counts of this clonotype. The chain combines TRBV3-1 with TRBJ2-7, with D possibly matching TRBD1 (6 bases). Trimming shortened V by 3 bases and J by 2 bases, and 11 bases separated the two germline ends. CDR3 length: 14 residues. In germline, CDR1 is LGHDT, CDR2 YNNKEL (reference sequence). This CDR3 reads CASSHADRPYEQYF. Here the CDR3 DNA reads TGTGCCAGCAGCCATGCGGACAGACCCTACGAGCAGTACTTC.

This clonotype occurred a few times. The rearrangement links TRBV20-1 to TRBJ2-7; a weak D match, TRBD1 (6 bases). The CDR3 consists of 16 residues. Germline V gives CDR1 DFQATT, CDR2 SNEGSKA (reference sequence). V lost 1 base to trimming and J lost 0 bases, with 16 bases between them. CDR3 loop: CSARGGLMRSSYEQYF. The CDR3 DNA follows: TGCAGTGCTAGAGGGGGGCTGATGCGGAGCTCCTACGAGCAGTACTTC.

The genes are TRBV20-1 and TRBJ1-2; 7 nucleotides match TRBD1. J was trimmed by 6 bases and V by 0 bases; bases with no gene match: 10. The CDR3 is made up of 15 amino acids. Germline V gene data show CDR1 as DFQATT and CDR2 as SNEGSKA (reference sequence). The CDR3 nucleotides read TGCAGTGCTAGAGATGGAGGGGGCCGCTCCCATGGCTACACCTTC. Its protein product is CSARDGGGRSHGYTF.

This chain uses TRBV3-1 with TRBJ2-4; possibly TRBD1 or TRBD2 for D (5 bases each). V lost 3 bases and J 0 bases, leaving 12 bases between the germline ends. The V gene's germline CDR1 is LGHDT and CDR2 YNNKEL (reference sequence). The CDR3 runs 16 residues. CDR3 bases: TGTGCCAGCAGCCACGCCGGGACCCTAGCCAAAAACATTCAGTACTTC. Its translation is CASSHAGTLAKNIQYF.

This clonotype appeared a few times. V usage is TRBV12-3 or TRBV12-4 and J usage is TRBJ2-7, with 8 bases fitting TRBD1. This CDR3 is 15 amino acids long. V lost 5 bases and J lost 2; bases outside the gene matches: 8. CDR3 coding DNA: TGTGCCAGCAGTCGAAACCGGGACAGGACCTACGAGCAGTACTTC. Protein sequence: CASSRNRDRTYEQYF.

This chain connects TRBV4-3 to TRBJ1-4; possibly TRBD1 for D (5 bases). The CDR3 contains 15 residues. The germline V gene encodes CDR1 LGHNA and CDR2 YSLEER. V was pared by 8 bases and J by 7 bases, with 20 bases between. The CDR3 DNA sequence: TGCGCCAGCGCCCCAAGTGGGGCCGCAAGTGAAAAACTGTTTTTT. As protein: CASAPSGAASEKLFF.

This sequence joins TRBV27 and TRBJ2-7, with 8 positions matching TRBD1. J gave up 5 bases and V 6 bases, and 9 bases lay outside the gene matches. Germline CDR1 and CDR2: MNHEY and SMNVEV (reference sequence). The CDR3 has 14 amino acids. The CDR3 bases are TGTGCCAGCAGCAAGGGACAGGAGTCCCACGAGCAGTACTTC. Translating it yields CASSKGQESHEQYF.

This clonotype was detected a few times. This chain uses TRBV5-1 with TRBJ2-2; no firm D call. The germline V gene has CDR1 SGHRS and CDR2 YFSETQ. The CDR3 is 14 residues long. Between the trimmed V and J ends, which lost 4 bases and 5 bases, there was a span of 12 bases. CDR3 amino acids: CASSPLTVTGELFF. CDR3 coding DNA: TGCGCCAGCAGCCCACTGACTGTTACCGGGGAGCTGTTTTTT.

The genes are TRBV29-1 and TRBJ2-3; D remains ambiguous. CDR3 length: 12 residues. Germline values: CDR1 SQVTM, CDR2 ANQGSEA. V lost 5 bases to trimming and J lost 6 bases, with 12 bases between them. CDR3 sequence reads: CSVLLAADTQYF. The CDR3 coding sequence is TGCAGCGTTCTACTGGCGGCGGATACGCAGTATTTT.

The DNA of the CDR3 is TGCAGTGCACCTAGGACCCCCGGGCCTGAAGCTTTCTTT. Translating gives CSAPRTPGPEAFF. The V and J genes are TRBV20-1 and TRBJ1-1; the D is unclear. This CDR3 comprises 13 residues. Trimming took 6 bases from V and 6 from J, leaving 17 bases between them. CDR1 is DFQATT and CDR2 is SNEGSKA in the germline V gene (reference sequence).

This clonotype was detected a few times. This chain links TRBV20-1 with TRBJ1-4; 8 bases align to TRBD1. Losses at the gene ends were 2 bases for V and 6 bases for J; bases not matched to a gene: 11. Germline V gene lookup returns CDR1 DFQATT and CDR2 SNEGSKA (reference sequence). This CDR3 is 16 amino acids long. The CDR3 is CSARPPPGQEDEKLFF. For the CDR3, the DNA is TGCAGTGCTAGACCCCCCCCGGGACAGGAGGATGAAAAACTGTTTTTT.

The rearrangement links TRBV11-2 to TRBJ2-1, with D unresolved. V gave up 5 bases and J gave up 0 bases, with 11 bases separating them. Looked up from germline, CDR1 is SGHAT and CDR2 is FQNNGV. The CDR3 loop spans 15 amino acids. The CDR3 reads CASSPRWNSYNEQFF. The CDR3 DNA reads TGTGCCAGCAGCCCTCGGTGGAACTCCTACAATGAGCAGTTCTTC.

This clonotype came up a few times. The rearrangement joins TRBV7-2 to TRBJ2-1; 7 positions agree with TRBD2. This CDR3 contains 14 residues. V lost 7 bases to trimming and J lost 9 bases; unmatched junction nucleotides: 12. CDR1 and CDR2 (germline): SGHTA, FQGNSA. CDR3 DNA sequence: TGTGCCAGCATTACTAGCGCCCGGGGCGGTGAGCAGTTCTTC. Translation: CASITSARGGEQFF.

The gene calls are TRBV12-3 or TRBV12-4 and TRBJ1-5; a possible D gene is TRBD1 (5 bases). Trimming shortened V by 2 bases and J by 7 bases, and 15 bases separated the two germline ends. This CDR3 is built from 15 residues. CDR3 nucleotides: TGTGCCAGCAGTTTACTCCGGCAGGGTCAGCAGCCCCAGCATTTT. The encoded protein is CASSLLRQGQQPQHF.

The J gene is TRBJ2-3, the V gene TRBV29-1; TRBD2 matches 9 bases. Germline V gene data show CDR1 as SQVTM and CDR2 as ANQGSEA. Trimming took 1 base from V and 1 from J; bases not matched to a gene: 9. The CDR3 consists of 17 residues. For the CDR3, the DNA is TGCAGCGTTGAAGGTAGCGGGAGAGGTGGCGGCACAGATACGCAGTATTTT. Its protein product is CSVEGSGRGGGTDTQYF.

This chain joins TRBV16 and TRBJ2-1, with D possibly TRBD2 on 6 matching bases. This CDR3 spans 15 amino acids. V dropped 4 bases and J dropped 3 bases, with 13 bases sitting between them. CDR1 and CDR2 (germline): KGHSY, FQNENV. The CDR3 nucleotides read TGTGCCAGCAGCCCCCTAGCGCCGGTCTACAATGAGCAGTTCTTC. Its translation: CASSPLAPVYNEQFF.

CDR3 amino acids: CSASPGTGGTEAFF. The CDR3 DNA is TGCAGTGCTAGCCCCGGGACAGGTGGCACTGAAGCTTTCTTT. The genes are TRBV20-1 and TRBJ1-1; TRBD1 aligns across 8 bases. The junction had 7 bases not matched to a gene; V was cut back by 3 bases and J by 4 bases. Per the germline V gene, CDR1 is DFQATT and CDR2 is SNEGSKA (reference sequence). This CDR3 comprises 14 residues.

The chain couples TRBV20-1 to TRBJ2-5; no definite D call. The ends were cut back, 1 base at V and 3 bases at J, with 3 bases in the middle. Per the germline V gene, CDR1 is DFQATT and CDR2 is SNEGSKA (reference sequence). The CDR3 loop spans 11 amino acids. As DNA, the CDR3 is TGCAGTGCTAGAGGGGAAGAGACCCAGTACTTC. Translating gives CSARGEETQYF.

This clonotype was detected many times. One end of the junction varies from germline; a read error may be responsible. J is TRBJ2-3 and V is TRBV20-1; TRBD2 aligns across 11 bases. CDR1 is DFQATT, CDR2 SNEGSKA, per germline (reference sequence). CDR3 size: 14 residues. CDR3: CSARLAGSTDTQYF. The DNA of the CDR3 is TGCAGCGCTAGACTAGCGGGGTCCACAGATACGCAGTATTTT.

This clonotype was seen more than once but under ten times. The rearrangement links TRBV20-1 to TRBJ2-1; TRBD2 agrees at 11 bases. The CDR3 is made up of 14 amino acids. V was pared by 6 bases and J by 9 bases, with 10 bases of the junction left unmatched. CDR1 is DFQATT and CDR2 is SNEGSKA in the germline V gene (reference sequence). For the CDR3, the DNA is TGCAGTGCCACGACTAGCGGGAAGGTTAGTGAGCAGTTCTTC. Its protein is CSATTSGKVSEQFF.

This clonotype was detected only a few times. This chain connects TRBV20-1 to TRBJ2-3, with 8 positions matching TRBD2. The CDR3 sequence is 13 residues long. Germline V gene sequence: CDR1 DFQATT, CDR2 SNEGSKA (reference sequence). The trim removed 3 bases at V and 3 bases at J, leaving 2 bases unmatched. The CDR3 is CSASRLATDTQYF. The CDR3 DNA is TGCAGTGCTAGCCGACTAGCGACAGATACGCAGTATTTT.

This clonotype occurred many times. This sequence joins TRBV10-3 and TRBJ2-1; no firm D call. This CDR3 is built from 14 residues. CDR1 is ENHRY, CDR2 SYGVKD, per germline. The V end was cut by 4 bases, the J end by 9 bases, with 16 bases between. The CDR3 DNA follows: TGTGCCATCAGTGGCCCTAGGACCCCGCTTGAGCAGTTCTTC. It specifies CAISGPRTPLEQFF.

This clonotype was found a few times. The chain joins TRBV4-1 to TRBJ2-3; 8 bases map to TRBD1. The V gene's germline CDR1 is MGHRA and CDR2 YSYEKL. Trimming removed 3 bases from V and 5 bases from J; junction bases left unmatched: 4. The CDR3 sequence is 14 residues long. Written as DNA, the CDR3 is TGCGCCAGCAGCCATGGCAGGGGGCGAGATACGCAGTATTTT. Its protein is CASSHGRGRDTQYF.

The rearrangement joins TRBV5-1 to TRBJ2-6; 7 bases agree with TRBD1. V lost 3 bases to trimming and J lost 0 bases; unmatched junction nucleotides: 6. The CDR3 totals 17 residues. Germline CDR1 and CDR2: SGHRS and YFSETQ. The CDR3 coding sequence is TGCGCCAGCAGCTCCAGGGGGACCGCCTCTGGGGCCAACGTCCTGACTTTC. Translated, it gives CASSSRGTASGANVLTF.

In this sample, this clonotype turned up many times. This chain links TRBV29-1 with TRBJ2-4; maybe TRBD2 (5 bases). Germline V gene lookup returns CDR1 SQVTM and CDR2 ANQGSEA. The CDR3 covers 15 residues. The V end was cut by 4 bases, the J end by 1 base, with 14 bases between. The CDR3 protein is CSVVTGKGAKNIQYF. In nucleotides, the CDR3 is TGCAGCGTTGTGACCGGGAAAGGGGCCAAAAACATTCAGTACTTC.